Each of the 28 T cell receptor beta chains below was sequenced from the same sample in a study of blood T cell repertoires in COVID-19. Clones were sequenced by immunoSEQ multiplex PCR, and TCRdb holds only the in-frame ones, with some missing. In the table there are about 230,000 clones, approximately 87% of which are singletons. The sequenced sample was peripheral blood. These receptors were collected from a woman aged 70 to 79 with active or convalescent COVID-19.

The chain employs TRBV3-1 (or the pseudogene TRBV3-2) and TRBJ2-2; the D gene is possibly TRBD2 (7 bases). The CDR3 loop spans 16 amino acids. CDR1 is LGHDT and CDR2 is YNNKEL in the germline V gene (reference sequence). V was clipped by 4 bases and J by 3 bases, with 15 bases between them. The chain's CDR3 is CASSLLGGAHTGELFF. CDR3 in DNA: TGTGCCAGCAGCCTCCTTGGGGGGGCGCACACCGGGGAGCTGTTTTTT.

The chain employs TRBV27 and TRBJ2-3; D gene uncertain. Between the trimmed V and J ends, which lost 6 bases and 0 bases, there was a span of 7 bases. The V gene's germline CDR1 is MNHEY and CDR2 SMNVEV (reference sequence). This CDR3 spans 13 amino acids. CDR3 DNA: TGTGCCAGCAGCCTCCTTAGCACAGATACGCAGTATTTT. Its protein product is CASSLLSTDTQYF.

The gene calls are TRBV27 and TRBJ2-5; D ambiguous. The CDR3 consists of 17 residues. From germline, CDR1 is MNHEY and CDR2 SMNVEV (reference sequence). The V end lost 8 bases, the J end lost 6 bases, and 28 bases lay between the germline ends. Here the CDR3 reads CASQTPSSGAVGKTQYF. CDR3 nucleotide sequence: TGTGCCAGCCAAACGCCCTCTTCAGGTGCTGTCGGAAAGACCCAGTACTTC.

With respect to this clone: The same CDR3 arises from other DNA sequences in this sample as well. The V and J genes are TRBV5-1 and TRBJ2-3; a weak D match, TRBD1 (6 bases). Per germline, CDR1 SGHRS and CDR2 YFSETQ. The CDR3 has 13 amino acids. With 7 bases removed from V and 2 bases from J, the gap between germline ends came to 11 bases. In nucleotides, the CDR3 is TGCGCCAGCTCAGGACAGTCCACAGATACGCAGTATTTT. This codes for CASSGQSTDTQYF.

The table lists this clone with a count of one. The rearrangement joins TRBV5-5 to TRBJ1-5; a weak D match, TRBD1 (5 bases). There are 12 residues in the CDR3. With 10 bases removed from V and 6 bases from J, the gap between germline ends came to 14 bases. Germline V lookup: CDR1 SGHKS, CDR2 YYEKEE (reference sequence). The CDR3 nucleotides are TGTGCCTCGGGGGGATGGGGTCAGCCCCAGCATTTT. This codes for CASGGWGQPQHF.

The chain couples TRBV7-2 to TRBJ1-5; D might be TRBD1 (5 bases). Trimming stripped 3 bases from V and 4 bases from J, with 13 bases between. This CDR3 is built from 15 residues. The germline V gene encodes CDR1 SGHTA and CDR2 FQGNSA. The CDR3 sequence is CASSLRGGGNQPQHF. The DNA for the CDR3 is TGTGCCAGCAGCTTGAGGGGAGGAGGGAATCAGCCCCAGCATTTT.

The chain links TRBV9 to TRBJ2-2; no clear D. V was pared by 4 bases and J by 3 bases, with 13 bases between. The CDR3 totals 15 residues. Germline CDR1 and CDR2: SGDLS and YYNGEE. CDR3: CASSPKTRDTGELFF. The DNA of the CDR3 is TGTGCCAGCAGCCCCAAGACACGAGACACCGGGGAGCTGTTTTTT. The full variable domain, with the rest looked up from reference TRBV9 and TRBJ2-2, is DSGVTQTPKHLITATGQRVTLRCSPRSGDLSVYWYQQSLDQGLQFLIQYYNGEERAKGNILERFSAQQFPDLHSELNLSSLELGDSALYFCASSPKTRDTGELFFGEGSRLTVL.

This clone was seen a handful of times. The chain links TRBV28 to TRBJ2-5; TRBD2 matches 9 bases. The ends lost 2 bases at V and 5 bases at J; junction bases unmatched: 12. The CDR3 length is 17 residues. CDR1 is MDHEN and CDR2 is SYDVKM in the germline V gene. CDR3 sequence: CASSLPKGTSLRETQYF. The CDR3 nucleotides are TGTGCCAGCAGTTTACCCAAAGGGACTAGCCTCCGGGAGACCCAGTACTTC.

This chain links TRBV7-2 with TRBJ1-4, with 11 positions matching TRBD1. The ends lost 2 bases at V and 7 bases at J; junction bases unmatched: 9. Germline CDR1 is SGHTA and CDR2 is FQGNSA. There are 17 residues in the CDR3. The CDR3 loop reads CASSLSFTGTGGEKLFF. The CDR3, as DNA: TGTGCCAGCAGCTTAAGTTTTACAGGGACAGGGGGTGAAAAACTGTTTTTT.

V usage is TRBV5-1 and J usage is TRBJ2-7, with TRBD2 matching over 10 bases. Germline V CDR1 and CDR2: SGHRS, YFSETQ. The CDR3 sequence is 15 residues long. V lost 4 bases and J lost 4; bases outside the gene matches: 8. The CDR3 spells CASSESLAGAYEQYF. The CDR3, as DNA: TGCGCCAGCAGCGAGTCCCTAGCGGGAGCGTACGAGCAGTACTTC.

The gene calls are TRBV5-1 and TRBJ2-1; 11 bases are a match to TRBD2. V gave up 4 bases and J gave up 7 bases; unmatched junction bases: 7. The CDR3 covers 15 residues. The V gene's germline CDR1 is SGHRS and CDR2 YFSETQ. DNA for the CDR3: TGCGCCAGCAGCGTAGCGGGGGGGCCAGAGAATGAGCAGTTCTTC. Translation: CASSVAGGPENEQFF.

The chain couples TRBV29-1 to TRBJ1-5; D is perhaps TRBD1 (6 bases). The V end was cut by 4 bases, the J end by 2 bases, with 15 bases between. CDR1 is SQVTM, CDR2 ANQGSEA, per germline. The CDR3 has 15 residues. The CDR3 nucleotides are TGCAGCGTTGCCGAACAGGGCTTCGGCAATCAGCCCCAGCATTTT. It encodes CSVAEQGFGNQPQHF. The full variable domain, with the rest looked up from reference TRBV29-1 and TRBJ1-5, is SAVISQKPSRDICQRGTSLTIQCQVDSQVTMMFWYRQQPGQSLTLIATANQGSEATYESGFVIDKFPISRPNLTFSTLTVSNMSPEDSSIYLCSVAEQGFGNQPQHFGDGTRLSIL.

The V gene is TRBV3-1 (or the pseudogene TRBV3-2), the J gene TRBJ1-4, with TRBD1 matching 8 bases. The V gene end was trimmed by 4 bases and the J gene end by 8 bases; junction bases not matched to a gene: 6. Germline V gene data show CDR1 as LGHDT and CDR2 as YNNKEL (reference sequence). The CDR3 has 14 amino acids. The CDR3 here is CASSRRDRPEKLFF. The CDR3 DNA follows: TGTGCCAGCAGCCGGCGGGACAGGCCCGAAAAACTGTTTTTT.

The J gene is TRBJ2-1, the V gene TRBV7-2; 10 bases align to TRBD2. Germline CDR1 reads SGHTA; CDR2 reads FQGNSA. This CDR3 contains 17 residues. V shed 3 bases and J 2 bases; nucleotides not matched to a gene: 7. The chain's CDR3 is CASSFFSGRSTYNEQFF. CDR3 coding DNA: TGTGCCAGCAGCTTCTTTAGCGGGAGGTCCACCTACAATGAGCAGTTCTTC. Full variable domain (missing parts from reference TRBV7-2 and TRBJ2-1): GAGVSQSPSNKVTEKGKDVELRCDPISGHTALYWYRQSLGQGLEFLIYFQGNSAPDKSGLPSDRFSAERTGGSVSTLTIQRTQQEDSAVYLCASSFFSGRSTYNEQFFGPGTRLTVL.

This clone has just one count. The rearrangement joins TRBV5-8 to TRBJ1-1; possibly TRBD1 for D (5 bases). The CDR3 is 16 residues long. Trimming left V 4 bases short and J 3 bases short, with 19 bases between. Germline V gives CDR1 SGHTS, CDR2 YDEGEE. The CDR3 loop is CASSLLGGAGDTEAFF. CDR3 sequence (DNA): TGTGCCAGCAGCCTCTTGGGGGGAGCGGGGGACACTGAAGCTTTCTTT.

This chain uses TRBV6-5 with TRBJ1-6; D may be TRBD1 (5 bases). This CDR3 is built from 15 residues. V gave up 7 bases and J gave up 7 bases, with 17 bases separating them. Germline V gene lookup returns CDR1 MNHEY and CDR2 SVGAGI. DNA for the CDR3: TGTGCCAGCACCTACTGGACACCGGTGAATTCACCCCTCCACTTT. The encoded protein is CASTYWTPVNSPLHF.

This rearrangement joins TRBV7-6 to TRBJ2-7; TRBD1 is a possible D gene (8 bases). The CDR3 extends over 17 amino acids. Trimming removed 2 bases from V and 6 bases from J, with 23 bases in between. The germline V gene encodes CDR1 SGHVS and CDR2 FNYEAQ. CDR3 residues: CASSLFSGTGGGFEQYF. The DNA of the CDR3 is TGTGCCAGCAGCTTATTTTCCGGGACAGGCGGGGGCTTCGAGCAGTACTTC.

The chain employs TRBV13 and TRBJ2-3; 12 nucleotides align to TRBD2. The CDR3 consists of 17 residues. The V gene end was trimmed by 5 bases and the J gene end by 2 bases; junction bases not matched to a gene: 8. Germline V gene data show CDR1 as PRHDT and CDR2 as FYEKMQ (reference sequence). CDR3 nucleotide sequence: TGTGCCAGCAGCGTAAGACTAGCGGGAGCCTCCACAGATACGCAGTATTTT. It codes for CASSVRLAGASTDTQYF.

The chain is built from TRBV15 and TRBJ1-2; D not resolved. Deletions cut 0 bases from V and 8 bases from J, with 16 bases between. The CDR3 has 15 residues. CDR1 is LNHNV and CDR2 is YYDKDF in the germline V gene (reference sequence). DNA of the CDR3: TGTGCCACCAGCAGAGATCGGACCGAGCCGGGAGGCTACACCTTC. This translates into CATSRDRTEPGGYTF.

J is TRBJ1-1 and V is TRBV4-1, with 8 nucleotides matching TRBD1. The CDR3 has 14 residues. Trimming cost V 7 bases and J 0 bases; bases outside gene matches: 4. CDR1 and CDR2 from the germline V gene are MGHRA and YSYEKL. CDR3 loop: CASTQGAMNTEAFF. CDR3 DNA sequence: TGCGCCAGCACCCAGGGGGCCATGAACACTGAAGCTTTCTTT.

The chain carries TRBV2 and TRBJ1-5; a possible D gene is TRBD1 (6 bases). This CDR3 spans 15 amino acids. V was trimmed by 4 bases and J by 7 bases, leaving 17 bases between them. Germline V gene data show CDR1 as SNHLY and CDR2 as FYNNEI. The CDR3: CASSGTGQGRQPQHF. DNA of the CDR3: TGTGCCAGCAGTGGCACAGGGCAGGGCAGACAGCCCCAGCATTTT. Full variable domain (outside the CDR3, taken from reference TRBV2 and TRBJ1-5): EPEVTQTPSHQVTQMGQEVILRCVPISNHLYFYWYRQILGQKVEFLVSFYNNEISEKSEIFDDQFSVERPDGSNFTLKIRSTKLEDSAMYFCASSGTGQGRQPQHFGDGTRLSIL.

This clone was seen once. This chain uses TRBV5-4 with TRBJ2-6; D gene unclear. The germline CDR1 and CDR2 sequences are SGHNT and YYREEE (reference sequence). The CDR3 has 15 residues. The V end lost 0 bases, the J end lost 4 bases, and 8 bases lay between the germline ends. In DNA form, the CDR3 reads TGTGCCAGCAGCTTGGGACATGTGGGGGCCAACGTCCTGACTTTC. Translated: CASSLGHVGANVLTF.

The chain joins TRBV4-3 to TRBJ2-5; 8 nucleotides agree with TRBD2. J lost 0 bases, V lost 3 bases, and 6 bases had no gene match. Looked up from germline, CDR1 is LGHNA and CDR2 is YSLEER. The CDR3 contains 16 residues. DNA of the CDR3: TGCGCCAGCAGCCATGTTAGCGGGGTTAACCAAGAGACCCAGTACTTC. It specifies CASSHVSGVNQETQYF.

This clone was detected only once. V gene TRBV4-2 combines with J gene TRBJ2-3; D unresolved. CDR1 and CDR2 from the germline V gene are LGHNA and YNFKEQ. CDR3 size: 15 residues. The V end was cut by 4 bases, the J end by 0 bases, with 11 bases between. The DNA for the CDR3 is TGTGCCAGCAGCCCGGGTCTACATAGCACAGATACGCAGTATTTT. Translating it yields CASSPGLHSTDTQYF.

This sequence joins TRBV29-1 and TRBJ1-2; D is unresolved. Trimming took 0 bases from V and 4 from J, leaving 9 bases between them. Germline CDR1 and CDR2: SQVTM and ANQGSEA. CDR3 length equals 13 residues. The CDR3 nucleotides read TGCAGCGTTGAAGATCGAGGATTCTATGGCTACACCTTC. Its protein is CSVEDRGFYGYTF.

The chain is built from TRBV5-1 and TRBJ1-1; weak D call: TRBD1 (6 bases). V dropped 3 bases and J dropped 5 bases, with 17 bases sitting between them. The length of the CDR3 is 15 residues. CDR1 and CDR2 (germline): SGHRS, YFSETQ. The CDR3: CASSSLTGGQTEAFF. CDR3 coding DNA: TGCGCCAGCAGCTCCCTGACGGGGGGGCAGACTGAAGCTTTCTTT.

This clone was seen a handful of times. This chain uses TRBV27 with TRBJ2-1; D uncertain. CDR3 length: 13 amino acids. CDR1 is MNHEY, CDR2 SMNVEV, per germline (reference sequence). V lost 4 bases and J 7 bases, leaving 11 bases between the germline ends. The CDR3 is CASSSNPLNEQFF. The CDR3 DNA is TGTGCCAGCAGTTCTAACCCCTTAAATGAGCAGTTCTTC.

J is TRBJ1-2 and V is TRBV28; possible D gene TRBD1, 6 bases. This CDR3 region has 15 residues. V lost 3 bases, J lost 8 bases, and 19 bases lay in between. The germline V gene has CDR1 MDHEN and CDR2 SYDVKM. CDR3 in amino acids: CASSLRSQGSGGYTF. The CDR3 DNA sequence: TGTGCCAGCAGTTTGAGGTCACAGGGCTCCGGCGGCTACACCTTC.